These T cell receptor beta chains were read from a single sample in a study of technical replicates of blood from several donors. Assay: immunoSEQ multiplex PCR; the TCRdb copy retains only in-frame clones and omits some. The table has around 70,000 clones, around 97% seen once; the top ten hold roughly 0.21%. The sequencing input was T cells isolated from PBMCs. The receptors stem from a human donor in good health. The CDR3 runs from the conserved cysteine through the conserved F or W. A D gene is named only where the DNA matches it firmly.

d_gene,v_gene,j_gene,CDR3nt,CDR3aa
TRBD2,TRBV2,TRBJ2-1,TGTGCCAGCAGCAAGGGACTAAACCCCTACAATGAGCAGTTCTTC,CASSKGLNPYNEQFF
TRBD1,TRBV7-9,TRBJ1-1,TGTGCCAGCAGCACCCGGACAGGGGGCATAGGCACTGAAGCTTTCTTT,CASSTRTGGIGTEAFF
-,TRBV5-4,TRBJ2-7,TGTGCCAGCGGACGTGGGGCGTCCTACGAGCAGTACTTC,CASGRGASYEQYF
-,TRBV5-6,TRBJ2-5,TGTGCCAGCAGCTCTCTTGGCCTGGAGACCCAGTACTTC,CASSSLGLETQYF
-,TRBV5-4,TRBJ2-2,TGTGCCAGCAGCTTGGCCGGGGGATTGAACACCGGGGAGCTGTTTTTT,CASSLAGGLNTGELFF
-,TRBV18,TRBJ1-5,TGTGCCAGCTCCCCCAAGGGAGGGCCCGATAATCAGCCCCAGCATTTT,CASSPKGGPDNQPQHF
-,TRBV2,TRBJ1-6,TGTGCCAGCCTGGGCCATCTAAGCTCCTATAATTCACCCCTCCACTTT,CASLGHLSSYNSPLHF
TRBD1,TRBV4-2,TRBJ2-1,TGTGCCAGCAGCCAAGACGCAGGGGGAGATTACAATGAGCAGTTCTTC,CASSQDAGGDYNEQFF
-,TRBV6-5,TRBJ1-1,TGTGCCAGTAATACCGGGACTGTGGCTTTCTTT,CASNTGTVAFF
TRBD2,TRBV7-2,TRBJ2-5,TGTGCCAGCAGCCTAAGACTAGCGGGGACTCAAGAGACCCAGTACTTC,CASSLRLAGTQETQYF
TRBD2,TRBV7-2,TRBJ2-7,TGTGCCAGCAGCTTAGGCGTGACTAGCGGGGCCGAGCAGTACTTC,CASSLGVTSGAEQYF
TRBD2,TRBV19,TRBJ2-5,TGTGCCAGTAGGTCCACCCCGGGACTAGCGGGACAGGAGACCCAGTACTTC,CASRSTPGLAGQETQYF
-,TRBV9,TRBJ2-1,TGTGCCAGCAGGTCCGGAGTAGGCAATGAGCAGTTCTTC,CASRSGVGNEQFF
-,TRBV29-1,TRBJ2-1,TGCAGCGTTGCGGGAGTGATTGGTGAGCAGTTCTTC,CSVAGVIGEQFF
TRBD1,TRBV28,TRBJ1-5,TGTGCCAGCAGTCTGTCCTCGGGACAGATTAGCAATCAGCCCCAGCATTTT,CASSLSSGQISNQPQHF
-,TRBV7-9,TRBJ1-4,TGTGCCAGCAGCGTTAAGGGGGAGAATGAAAAACTGTTTTTT,CASSVKGENEKLFF